The table lists the clone carrying this TCR beta chain with a count of one. Its specificity is unknown. The data originate from a study of T-cell memory formation after mild COVID-19. Germline V gene sequence: CDR1 MNHEY, CDR2 SMNVEV (reference sequence). The V and J ends lost 6 bases and 8 bases, in that order; junction bases with no gene match: 7. The CDR3 runs 13 residues. The study's findings and limits: Contracting CD4+ clones were located mainly in CM and EM, and CD8+ clones in EMRA.

5'RACE, which relied on constant-segment primers, yielded TCR alpha and TCR beta cDNA libraries carrying sample barcodes and UMIs. TCRdb processed the 5' RACE reads anew with MiXCR; each CDR3 protein has one entry. The table records around 250,000 distinct CDR3 sequences, 16% of them present only once. The chain links TRBV27 to TRBJ1-5; TRBD1 matches 7 bases. The sample taken for sequencing was PBMCs or a T cell subset sorted from them (not recorded which). This TCR was sampled from a man between 18 and 35 years old who had mild COVID-19 (a few samples of this study predate the infection). Cell type and time point are not known. The CDR3 is CASRTGAWEPQHF. CDR3 nucleotides: TGTGCCAGCAGAACAGGGGCCTGGGAGCCCCAGCATTTT.